A selection of T cell receptor beta chains follows, all from one sample in a study of blood T cells in healthy people across ages. TCRdb processed the 5' RACE reads anew with MiXCR; each CDR3 protein has one entry. The table has some 640,000 distinct CDR3 sequences, around 48% seen once. The sequenced material came from blood. The origin of the receptors is a woman aged 60-75 years in good health. The conserved cysteine and the conserved F or W are not part of the CDR3 here. Clone size appears in some rows only: once, few, many, or a class for an expanded clone.

>TRBV7-2|few|TRBJ2-7
ASSASGTGNYEQY
>TRBV4-2|NA|TRBJ2-5
ASSQTQGGGETQY
>TRBV6-6|NA|TRBJ2-1
ASSYYLLQSEQF
>TRBV7-2|NA|TRBJ1-1
ASSLVQGTAEAF
>TRBV4-3|NA|TRBJ1-2
ASSQDSVIAAGTYSYT
>TRBV9|few|TRBJ2-7
ASSRTPGTGGSYEQY
>TRBV6-1|NA|TRBJ2-4
ASRGGGENEQY
>TRBV28|NA|TRBJ2-5
ASSISGRGGTQY
>TRBV12-3/TRBV12-4|NA|TRBJ2-2
ASRPGTGNTGELF
>TRBV4-3|NA|TRBJ2-5
ASSQDWAVRGGQGIRNEQY
>TRBV20-1|NA|TRBJ2-7
SAWRLLYEQY
>TRBV20-1|NA|NA
SARVAGGNEQY
>TRBV7-3|few|TRBJ1-2
ASSPGRTGPFSGYT
>TRBV5-1|NA|TRBJ2-3
ASSFQDSTDTQY
>TRBV4-3|NA|TRBJ1-1
ASSQTGEHTHEAF
>TRBV27|NA|NA
ASSPLVSGRAPSSYNEQY
>TRBV9|few|TRBJ2-7
ASSVGVAVTYEQY
>TRBV28|NA|TRBJ2-6
ASPWGGGNPSGANVLT
>TRBV27|NA|TRBJ2-7
ASSGSGLTSYEQY
>TRBV15|NA|TRBJ2-7
ATSRELAGFYEQY
>TRBV14|NA|TRBJ2-6
ASSHGHARVLT
>TRBV29-1|NA|TRBJ2-3
SVSSGADTQY
>TRBV10-2|NA|TRBJ1-2
ASRTDNYGCT
>TRBV27|few|TRBJ2-4
ASSLRAQGAKNIQY
>TRBV7-2|few|TRBJ2-3
ASSQGVAQY
>TRBV7-2|NA|TRBJ2-6
ASSTRHLSGANVLT
>TRBV25-1|few|TRBJ1-2
ASSEPGNYT
>TRBV24-1|once|TRBJ2-7
ATRNSGSYEQY
>TRBV5-1|NA|TRBJ2-1
ASGEGGNEQF
>TRBV9|NA|TRBJ2-7
ASSYDSGQTYEQY
>TRBV4-3|few|TRBJ2-7
ASSQTRDREQY
>TRBV9|few|TRBJ2-4
ASSANLAKNIQY
>TRBV7-2|NA|TRBJ2-1
AGRAGTSGYNEQF
>TRBV11-3|few|NA
ASSTRHGAYNEQY
>TRBV27|NA|TRBJ2-7
ASSGTEGTSGRSWDYEQY
>TRBV7-8|NA|TRBJ2-1
ASSLQAGGFYNEQF
>TRBV9|few|TRBJ1-2
ASSVAPDRSGYT
>TRBV28|NA|TRBJ2-1
ASSLTGMSVKNEQF
>TRBV4-3|NA|TRBJ2-7
ASSQEEGHPTEQY
>TRBV28|few|TRBJ2-3
ASRLSPGDTQY
>TRBV20-1|NA|TRBJ2-2
SADPGGLAGELF
>TRBV5-4|NA|TRBJ1-1
ASSVGTAGEAF
>TRBV28|NA|TRBJ2-1
ASRSKSGRPGGEQF
>TRBV7-2|NA|TRBJ2-7
ASSLVPYNEQY
>TRBV3-1|NA|TRBJ2-1
ASSQSRDRARNEQF
>TRBV4-3|NA|TRBJ2-3
ASSQEASGTSEDTQY
>TRBV7-8|NA|TRBJ2-3
ASSLDGIRTDTQY
>TRBV28|NA|NA
ASSVEQGSYEQY
>TRBV21-1|NA|TRBJ2-7
ASSNQGRRGAPGLAVNEQY
>TRBV12-3/TRBV12-4|many|TRBJ2-7
ASRYSGSSYEQY